The T cell receptor beta chain under discussion was sequenced for a study of blood T cell repertoires in COVID-19. This clone appeared a few times. As processed by the authors: Amplification from reference gene primers served as the basis for estimated nucleated cell counts. The protocol was immunoSEQ multiplex PCR, while the TCRdb copy is restricted to in-frame clones and leaves out a portion. Clonal size and the V and J genes are those of that table, whereas D and trimming came from the DNA. The table lists 300,000 to 400,000 clones, around 87% of them singletons. Germline V gene lookup returns CDR1 SGHTA and CDR2 FQGTGA. The CDR3 is 14 amino acids. V lost 4 bases, J lost 6 bases, and 3 bases stayed unmatched.

This chain links TRBV7-3 with TRBJ1-6; TRBD1 agrees at 7 bases. The sample was peripheral blood. The clonotype was recovered from a woman in her sixties with COVID-19, enrolled during active disease. CDR3 DNA: TGTGCCAGCAGCTCACAGGGGCCTAATTCACCCCTCCACTTT. It is translated as CASSSQGPNSPLHF.